Listed here are 6 T cell receptor beta chains from one sample, sequenced in a study of graft-versus-host responses after intestinal transplantation. This table comes from immunoSEQ multiplex PCR, and its TCRdb copy is limited to in-frame clones, with some not included. Of tens of thousands of clones listed, 80% to 95% are singletons. No cognate antigen is known for these TCRs. The sample was unstimulated CD4+ T cells sorted from spleen or lymph node cells, taken before intestinal transplant. These receptors were obtained from a human donor who received an intestinal transplant.

The gene calls are TRBV2 and TRBJ1-4, with D possibly being TRBD1 (5 bases). There are 17 residues in the CDR3. The germline V gene has CDR1 SNHLY and CDR2 FYNNEI. Trimming removed 2 bases at V and 7 bases at J, with 20 bases between. CDR3 protein: CASSESRMGLGPEKLFF. In DNA, the CDR3 is TGTGCCAGCAGTGAAAGTAGAATGGGGCTCGGGCCTGAAAAACTGTTTTTT.

The genes are TRBV7-3 and TRBJ2-1; maybe TRBD2 (6 bases). The CDR3 length is 15 residues. Trimming shortened V by 2 bases and J by 4 bases, and 12 bases separated the two germline ends. Germline CDR1 SGHTA, CDR2 FQGTGA. CDR3 sequence (DNA): TGTGCCAGCAGCTTAGGACCGGACTATTACAATGAGCAGTTCTTC. Protein: CASSLGPDYYNEQFF.

The genes are TRBV10-2 and TRBJ2-5; the match to TRBD2 covers 13 bases. V was pared by 6 bases and J by 5 bases, with 9 bases of the junction left unmatched. Germline V gene lookup returns CDR1 WSHSY and CDR2 SAAADI. CDR3 length equals 16 residues. Written as DNA, the CDR3 is TGCGCCAGCAGGGGACTAGCGGGAAGAAGAGGGGAGACCCAGTACTTC. Protein product: CASRGLAGRRGETQYF.

J is TRBJ2-5 and V is TRBV30; 8 positions agree with TRBD1. Germline V CDR1 and CDR2: GTSNPN, SVGIG (reference sequence). V gave up 2 bases and J gave up 4 bases; unmatched junction bases: 6. This CDR3 has 14 residues. CDR3 nucleotides: TGTGCCTGGAGTATGGACAGGGTTCGAGAGACCCAGTACTTC. This codes for CAWSMDRVRETQYF. Drawing the rest from reference TRBV30 and TRBJ2-5, the complete variable domain is SQTIHQWPATLVQPVGSPLSLECTVEGTSNPNLYWYRQAAGRGLQLLFYSVGIGQISSEVPQNLSASRPQDRQFILSSKKLLLSDSGFYLCAWSMDRVRETQYFGPGTRLLVL.

This clone was picked up a small number of times. The chain combines TRBV6-1 with TRBJ1-2; D gene unclear. V gave up 6 bases and J gave up 1 base, with 9 bases separating them. This CDR3 has 13 residues. The V gene's germline CDR1 is MNHNS and CDR2 SASEGT. The CDR3 reads CASSPPFNYGYTF. DNA for the CDR3: TGTGCCAGCAGCCCCCCGTTTAACTATGGCTACACCTTC.

V and J are TRBV5-1 and TRBJ2-1; 10 nucleotides align to TRBD2. CDR3 length: 14 residues. V lost 1 base and J lost 7; bases outside the gene matches: 2. CDR1 is SGHRS, CDR2 YFSETQ, per germline. CDR3 protein: CASSLTTSGNEQFF. CDR3 coding DNA: TGCGCCAGCAGCTTGACGACTAGCGGGAATGAGCAGTTCTTC.